A single T cell receptor (beta chain) is shown here with its context. The target antigen is unknown. This table comes from immunoSEQ multiplex PCR, and its TCRdb copy is limited to in-frame clones, with some not included. The table lists 25,000 to 35,000 clones, 65% of them singletons, with approximately 8.7% in the top ten. This sample is part of a study of vaccination effects on CD4 cells after COVID-19. Study-wide context: Samples that were drawn after vaccination came a median of 72 days after the second dose. Overall study findings and caveats: Only a single clone (1 of 255 vaccine-induced clones in healthy vaccinees) cross-reacted with common cold coronaviruses.

ViraFEST assay sequencing came after antigen-specific CD4+ T cells were expanded with viral peptide pools. At the end of around 11 days of culture, CD4+ T cells were isolated. Either the mRNA-1273 or the BNT162b2 vaccine was given to participants as two doses. Half-medium changes using IL-2 medium occurred on days 3 and 7. There are 17 residues in the CDR3. Germline V gene lookup returns CDR1 LGHDT and CDR2 YNNKEL (reference sequence). V trimming: 0 bases; J trimming: 0 bases; junction bases outside the gene matches: 4. The chain employs TRBV3-1 (or the pseudogene TRBV3-2) and TRBJ2-3; 9 positions match TRBD2. This material consisted of CD4+ T cells from PBMCs cultured with SARS-CoV-2 spike peptides, taken after COVID-19 vaccination. The source of this sequence is a human donor who received a COVID-19 vaccine. The CDR3: CASSQDVLAGSTDTQYF. CDR3 DNA: TGTGCCAGCAGCCAAGATGTCCTAGCGGGGAGCACAGATACGCAGTATTTT.